These T cell receptor beta chains were read from a single sample in a study of radiotherapy plus CTLA-4 blockade in lung cancer. Assay: immunoSEQ multiplex PCR; the TCRdb copy retains only in-frame clones and omits some. The sample yields under 110,000 clones, about 85% seen once. The sample in question was peripheral blood, obtained from a patient treated with radiotherapy plus ipilimumab. The receptors originated from a human donor with non-small cell lung cancer that progressed on radiotherapy plus ipilimumab. Some clones in this sample may be carry-over from other donors' samples. Both conserved end residues are part of each CDR3. The D gene is left open where the match is weak. Size is stated for part of the rows, as once, few or many counts, or as a class when the clone is expanded.

v_call,j_call,d_call,clone_size,cdr3_aa,cdr3_nt
TRBV27,TRBJ2-5,-,few,CASSHQGAGETQYF,TGTGCCAGCAGTCACCAAGGGGCCGGAGAGACCCAGTACTTC
TRBV6-5,TRBJ2-5,-,-,CASSSRPYQETQYF,TGTGCCAGCAGCTCCCGACCGTACCAAGAGACCCAGTACTTC
TRBV6-5,TRBJ1-4,TRBD1,-,CASSSPTGGIHEKLFF,TGTGCCAGCAGTTCGCCGACAGGGGGGATTCATGAAAAACTGTTTTTT
TRBV7-2,TRBJ1-2,-,-,CASSLGVSYGYTF,TGTGCCAGCAGCTTAGGAGTCAGCTATGGCTACACCTTC
TRBV7-2,TRBJ2-3,-,-,CASRRPSTDTQYF,TGTGCCAGTAGGCGACCCAGCACAGATACGCAGTATTTT
TRBV19,TRBJ2-7,-,few,CASSMVTGMYEQYF,TGTGCCAGTAGTATGGTAACAGGGATGTACGAGCAGTACTTC
TRBV5-3,TRBJ1-3,-,-,CARSGCWASGNTIYF,TGTGCCAGAAGCGGGTGCTGGGCAAGTGGAAACACCATATATTTT
TRBV7-9,TRBJ2-3,-,-,CASARESTDTQYF,TGTGCCAGCGCCCGCGAGAGCACAGATACGCAGTATTTT
TRBV4-2,TRBJ2-1,TRBD2,-,CASSPITGTSGDEQFF,TGTGCCAGCAGCCCTATAACCGGGACTAGCGGCGATGAGCAGTTCTTC
TRBV5-8,TRBJ1-2,-,-,CASSLGQIYGYTF,TGTGCCAGCAGCTTGGGGCAGATCTATGGCTACACCTTC
TRBV4-2,TRBJ1-3,-,-,CASSQEVLFSGNTIYF,TGTGCCAGCAGCCAAGAGGTCCTTTTCTCTGGAAACACCATATATTTT
TRBV7-9,TRBJ1-1,-,-,CASSFLPNTEAFF,TGTGCCAGCAGCTTCCTTCCGAACACTGAAGCTTTCTTT
TRBV9,TRBJ1-1,-,-,CASSVGTANTEAFF,TGTGCCAGCAGCGTAGGAACAGCCAACACTGAAGCTTTCTTT
TRBV5-1,TRBJ1-1,-,-,CASSSSRVMVNTEAFF,TGCGCCAGCAGCTCCTCTCGGGTCATGGTGAACACTGAAGCTTTCTTT
TRBV19,TRBJ2-7,-,-,CASSTGLHEQYF,TGTGCCAGTAGTACGGGGCTACACGAGCAGTACTTC
TRBV25-1,TRBJ1-1,-,-,CASSNVELTEAFF,TGTGCCAGCAGTAACGTCGAGTTGACTGAAGCTTTCTTT
TRBV4-1,TRBJ2-7,-,-,CASSHLTPGQISYEQYF,TGCGCCAGCAGCCACCTCACCCCAGGACAAATCTCCTACGAGCAGTACTTC
TRBV5-1,TRBJ2-2,-,few,CASSLDLGVLTGELFF,TGCGCCAGCAGCTTGGATCTGGGAGTCCTGACCGGGGAGCTGTTTTTT
TRBV11-3,TRBJ2-1,-,once,CASSLDVHNHNEQFF,TGTGCCAGCAGCTTAGACGTACACAATCACAATGAGCAGTTCTTC
TRBV25-1,TRBJ2-1,TRBD2,-,CASAILAGGYNEQFF,TGTGCCAGCGCAATACTAGCGGGGGGGTACAATGAGCAGTTCTTC